Listed here are 18 T cell receptor beta chains from one sample, sequenced in a study of blood T cell repertoires in COVID-19. The repertoire was sequenced with immunoSEQ multiplex PCR; TCRdb's copy has only in-frame clones and lacks some. The sample has fewer than 200,000 clones, approximately 85% seen once. The sample was peripheral blood. The receptors come from a man aged 55-75 years who had recovered from COVID-19.

The chain recombines TRBV6-5 with TRBJ1-1, with TRBD1 matching 7 bases. The CDR3 consists of 15 residues. J gave up 12 bases and V 5 bases, and 18 bases lay outside the gene matches. CDR1 is MNHEY and CDR2 is SVGAGI in the germline V gene. Here the CDR3 reads CASSPLGGNRGYSFF. The CDR3 DNA follows: TGTGCCAGCAGTCCTCTGGGGGGTAACAGGGGATATTCTTTCTTT.

The V and J genes are TRBV9 and TRBJ2-1; 7 nucleotides line up with TRBD2. The ends lost 0 bases at V and 10 bases at J; junction bases unmatched: 4. The CDR3 loop spans 13 amino acids. Germline loops: CDR1 SGDLS, CDR2 YYNGEE. CDR3 in amino acids: CASSVGGGSEQFF. The CDR3 DNA is TGTGCCAGCAGCGTAGGGGGGGGATCCGAGCAGTTCTTC.

This chain connects TRBV7-9 to TRBJ2-1; TRBD1 agrees at 7 bases. J lost 2 bases, V lost 6 bases, and 7 bases had no gene match. The CDR3 length is 15 residues. Germline loops: CDR1 SEHNR, CDR2 FQNEAQ (reference sequence). CDR3 sequence (DNA): TGTGCCAGCAGGTCGGACAGGCAACCCTACAATGAGCAGTTCTTC. This encodes CASRSDRQPYNEQFF.

This clone was observed a single time. The V and J genes are TRBV29-1 and TRBJ2-7; maybe TRBD2 (5 bases). In germline, CDR1 is SQVTM, CDR2 ANQGSEA. The ends were cut back, 0 bases at V and 5 bases at J, with 14 bases in the middle. This CDR3 is 14 amino acids long. The CDR3 nucleotides are TGCAGCGTTGAAGATTCGGGGTACCCTGACGAGCAGTACTTC. This translates into CSVEDSGYPDEQYF.

The rearrangement joins TRBV24-1 to TRBJ2-5; 10 bases fit TRBD2. Germline V CDR1 and CDR2: KGHDR, SFDVKD. The V and J ends lost 2 bases and 4 bases, in that order; junction bases with no gene match: 6. The CDR3 totals 16 residues. CDR3 region: CATSDSLAGAAETQYF. The DNA of the CDR3 is TGTGCCACCAGTGATTCCCTAGCGGGGGCGGCAGAGACCCAGTACTTC.

This chain links TRBV3-1 (or the pseudogene TRBV3-2) with TRBJ1-2; TRBD1 aligns across 12 bases. Germline V CDR1 and CDR2: LGHDT, YNNKEL (reference sequence). Trimming at V came to 2 bases and at J to 8 bases, leaving 3 bases not matched to a gene. The CDR3 has 14 residues. The CDR3 sequence: CASSQWDRGQGYTF. The CDR3 bases are TGTGCCAGCAGCCAATGGGACAGGGGGCAAGGCTACACCTTC.

This sequence joins TRBV5-1 and TRBJ2-5; D ambiguous. Trimming cost V 4 bases and J 2 bases, with 3 bases left between them. CDR1 is SGHRS and CDR2 is YFSETQ in the germline V gene. The CDR3 has 11 residues. As DNA, the CDR3 is TGCGCCAGCAGCCCGCAAGAGACCCAGTACTTC. The encoded protein is CASSPQETQYF.

The chain links TRBV7-3 to TRBJ2-7, with TRBD2 identical over 14 bases. The CDR3 is 16 amino acids. Germline-derived CDR1 and CDR2 are SGHTA and FQGTGA. V lost 5 bases to trimming and J lost 7 bases; unmatched junction nucleotides: 10. CDR3 protein: CASSPTSGGAVVEQYF. CDR3 DNA: TGTGCCAGCAGCCCGACTAGCGGGGGGGCCGTGGTGGAGCAGTACTTC.

The chain has TRBV7-2 and TRBJ1-3; D unresolved. V gave up 3 bases and J gave up 2 bases, with 8 bases separating them. CDR1 and CDR2 (germline): SGHTA, FQGNSA. The CDR3 is made up of 14 amino acids. The CDR3 nucleotides read TGTGCCAGCAGCTTTAGCGCTACTGGAAACACCATATATTTT. Protein sequence: CASSFSATGNTIYF.

J is TRBJ1-3 and V is TRBV10-3; weak D call: TRBD1 (5 bases). This CDR3 region has 15 residues. Germline assignment: CDR1 ENHRY and CDR2 SYGVKD. V lost 4 bases and J lost 0, with 10 bases in between. Here the CDR3 reads CAISGDSSSGNTIYF. CDR3 nucleotides: TGTGCCATCAGTGGGGACTCGAGCTCTGGAAACACCATATATTTT.

The V call is TRBV6-5, the J call TRBJ2-3; the match to TRBD2 covers 7 bases. Losses at the gene ends were 7 bases for V and 2 bases for J; bases not matched to a gene: 6. Germline CDR1 MNHEY, CDR2 SVGAGI. The CDR3 has 14 residues. Written as DNA, the CDR3 is TGTGCCAGCAATGGGGGGGGTGCCACAGATACGCAGTATTTT. Its protein product is CASNGGGATDTQYF.

This clone was recorded once. The V call is TRBV19, the J call TRBJ1-2, with D possibly being TRBD1 (5 bases). This CDR3 region has 11 residues. V was trimmed by 11 bases and J by 6 bases, leaving 13 bases between them. Germline CDR1 LNHDA, CDR2 SQIVND (reference sequence). CDR3: CAGGDPDGYTF. DNA of the CDR3: TGTGCCGGGGGGGATCCGGATGGCTACACCTTC.

J is TRBJ1-3 and V is TRBV6-1, with TRBD1 as a possible D gene (6 bases). This CDR3 is 17 amino acids long. CDR1 is MNHNS, CDR2 SASEGT, per germline. Trimming took off 0 bases at V and 0 bases at J, with 12 bases between the two ends. The CDR3 here is CASSEAFQGTSGNTIYF. DNA of the CDR3: TGTGCCAGCAGTGAAGCGTTTCAGGGGACCTCTGGAAACACCATATATTTT.

V usage is TRBV6-6 and J usage is TRBJ1-6, with 9 positions matching TRBD1. V gave up 3 bases and J gave up 7 bases; unmatched junction bases: 4. The germline V gene encodes CDR1 MNHNY and CDR2 SVGAGI (reference sequence). This CDR3 is built from 15 residues. The CDR3 bases are TGTGCCAGCAGTTATGAGACAGGGGGGAATTCACCCCTCCACTTT. This gives the protein CASSYETGGNSPLHF.

The chain carries TRBV27 and TRBJ2-3; D may be TRBD1 (5 bases). The CDR3 is made up of 12 amino acids. Germline CDR1 and CDR2: MNHEY and SMNVEV (reference sequence). V shed 9 bases and J shed 4 bases, with 11 bases lying between them. The DNA for the CDR3 is TGTGCCAGTTCCCAGGGCGCAGATACGCAGTATTTT. Protein sequence: CASSQGADTQYF.

The chain is built from TRBV5-4 and TRBJ1-1, with 9 bases fitting TRBD1. V dropped 4 bases and J dropped 10; count of bases not matched to a gene: 8. Germline V gene sequence: CDR1 SGHNT, CDR2 YYREEE (reference sequence). CDR3 length: 13 amino acids. The CDR3 reads CASSSRDREIAFF. CDR3 DNA: TGTGCCAGCAGCAGCCGGGACAGGGAGATAGCTTTCTTT.

The chain employs TRBV24-1 and TRBJ2-2, with 7 bases identical to TRBD1. Germline CDR1 KGHDR, CDR2 SFDVKD. V lost 2 bases and J lost 7; bases outside the gene matches: 9. The length of the CDR3 is 16 residues. The CDR3, as DNA: TGTGCCACCAGTGATTCGCCGACAGGGATTGTCGGGGAGCTGTTTTTT. Translating it yields CATSDSPTGIVGELFF.

This chain connects TRBV6-6 to TRBJ1-2; D might be TRBD1 (5 bases). Trimming removed 2 bases at V and 2 bases at J, with 9 bases between. Germline V lookup: CDR1 MNHNY, CDR2 SVGAGI (reference sequence). The CDR3 sequence is 14 residues long. The CDR3 DNA sequence: TGTGCCAGCAGTTACGGGGCCCGGAACTATGGCTACACCTTC. It codes for CASSYGARNYGYTF.